Each of the 31 T cell receptor beta chains below was sequenced from the same sample in a study of cytomegalovirus exposure and HLA in healthy donors. Both 60 Vbeta primers and 13 Jbeta primers went into the PCR. Clones were sequenced by immunoSEQ multiplex PCR, and TCRdb holds only the in-frame ones, with some missing. Its clone listing holds 30,000 to 35,000 clones. Sequencing was carried out using PBMCs. The receptors stem from a woman aged 40-49 years in good health and CMV-seropositive.

The chain joins TRBV5-1 to TRBJ2-7; no reliable D call. V lost 1 base and J lost 3, with 11 bases in between. Germline V gives CDR1 SGHRS, CDR2 YFSETQ. This CDR3 comprises 14 residues. In DNA form, the CDR3 reads TGCGCCAGCAGCTTGTCCGGTCCGGGCTACGAGCAGTACTTC. Its protein is CASSLSGPGYEQYF.

The chain recombines TRBV6-6 with TRBJ1-1; D is ambiguous. The V end was cut by 0 bases, the J end by 3 bases, with 5 bases between. CDR3 length equals 13 residues. The germline gives CDR1 MNHNY, CDR2 SVGAGI (reference sequence). CDR3 nucleotides: TGTGCCAGCAGTTACTCATCATACACTGAAGCTTTCTTT. Translating gives CASSYSSYTEAFF.

J is TRBJ1-1 and V is TRBV7-9; no clear D. Germline lookup yields CDR1 SEHNR and CDR2 FQNEAQ (reference sequence). The CDR3 is 11 residues long. Trimming pared 2 bases from V and 6 bases from J, leaving 4 bases between. Here the CDR3 reads CASSLSAEAFF. The CDR3 bases are TGTGCCAGCAGCTTAAGCGCTGAAGCTTTCTTT.

This chain uses TRBV6-6 with TRBJ1-5; D is possibly TRBD1 (6 bases). Trimming stripped 2 bases from V and 5 bases from J, with 10 bases between. Germline V CDR1 and CDR2: MNHNY, SVGAGI (reference sequence). The CDR3 is made up of 14 amino acids. CDR3 sequence reads: CASSYEGGHQPQHF. CDR3 nucleotides: TGTGCCAGCAGTTACGAAGGGGGTCATCAGCCCCAGCATTTT.

The chain recombines TRBV9 with TRBJ2-2; 11 bases are a match to TRBD2. This CDR3 spans 18 amino acids. The V gene end was trimmed by 3 bases and the J gene end by 4 bases; junction bases not matched to a gene: 11. The germline gives CDR1 SGDLS, CDR2 YYNGEE. The CDR3 loop is CASSEWDVGTSGTGELFF. The CDR3 nucleotides are TGTGCCAGCAGCGAGTGGGACGTCGGGACTAGCGGCACCGGGGAGCTGTTTTTT.

This chain connects TRBV7-2 to TRBJ1-3, with 7 bases aligning to TRBD1. Germline V gene lookup returns CDR1 SGHTA and CDR2 FQGNSA. This CDR3 is built from 15 residues. The V gene end was trimmed by 5 bases and the J gene end by 0 bases; junction bases not matched to a gene: 4. Here the CDR3 reads CASSPGQASGNTIYF. CDR3 coding DNA: TGTGCCAGCAGCCCAGGACAGGCCTCTGGAAACACCATATATTTT.

This chain connects TRBV20-1 to TRBJ1-2; D gene uncertain. Germline assignment: CDR1 DFQATT and CDR2 SNEGSKA (reference sequence). The V end lost 5 bases, the J end lost 6 bases, and 10 bases lay between the germline ends. This CDR3 spans 11 amino acids. The CDR3 region is CSAGRVDGYTF. Here the CDR3 DNA reads TGCAGTGCTGGGAGGGTTGATGGCTACACCTTC.

The chain recombines TRBV18 with TRBJ2-2, with 10 bases fitting TRBD1. This CDR3 spans 17 amino acids. Looked up from germline, CDR1 is KGHSH and CDR2 is LQKENI. V lost 4 bases to trimming and J lost 8 bases; unmatched junction nucleotides: 13. Written as DNA, the CDR3 is TGTGCCAGCTCACAAAGAACCGGGACAGGGGAAGAAGGGGAGCTGTTTTTT. This translates into CASSQRTGTGEEGELFF.

The chain joins TRBV29-1 to TRBJ2-7; 7 nucleotides match TRBD2. Unmatched junction bases numbered 4, after V lost 0 bases and J lost 2 bases. Germline V gives CDR1 SQVTM, CDR2 ANQGSEA. This CDR3 is built from 14 residues. CDR3 residues: CSVEDRAGAYEQYF. Here the CDR3 DNA reads TGCAGCGTTGAAGATAGGGCGGGAGCCTACGAGCAGTACTTC.

This sequence joins TRBV6-1 and TRBJ1-5; D might be TRBD1 (5 bases). The CDR3 sequence is 13 residues long. Trimming took off 3 bases at V and 6 bases at J, with 9 bases between the two ends. The germline V gene encodes CDR1 MNHNS and CDR2 SASEGT. CDR3 coding DNA: TGTGCCAGCAGTGACAGGGTGGTTCAGCCCCAGCATTTT. As protein: CASSDRVVQPQHF.

The chain couples TRBV5-4 to TRBJ2-7; maybe TRBD1 (6 bases). Trimming removed 0 bases at V and 4 bases at J, with 14 bases between. This CDR3 spans 15 amino acids. Germline-derived CDR1 and CDR2 are SGHNT and YYREEE (reference sequence). CDR3 bases: TGTGCCAGCAGCTTGGAGCCAGGGGCGGAGTACGAGCAGTACTTC. Its protein is CASSLEPGAEYEQYF. The variable domain in full, completed from reference TRBV5-4 and TRBJ2-7, reads ETGVTQSPTHLIKTRGQQVTLRCSSQSGHNTVSWYQQALGQGPQFIFQYYREEENGRGNFPPRFSGLQFPNYSSELNVNALELDDSALYLCASSLEPGAEYEQYFGPGTRLTVT.

This chain links TRBV6-6 with TRBJ1-2; unclear D gene. V shed 2 bases and J shed 2 bases, with 6 bases lying between them. Per germline, CDR1 MNHNY and CDR2 SVGAGI (reference sequence). CDR3 length: 13 residues. The CDR3 spells CASSYGQNYGYTF. In DNA, the CDR3 is TGTGCCAGCAGTTACGGCCAGAACTATGGCTACACCTTC.

The chain uses TRBV30 and TRBJ1-2; D is perhaps TRBD1 (6 bases). V lost 2 bases to trimming and J lost 0 bases, with 10 bases between them. Germline assignment: CDR1 GTSNPN and CDR2 SVGIG (reference sequence). CDR3 length: 14 amino acids. The CDR3 DNA follows: TGTGCCTGGAGTTTACAGGGACCTAACTATGGCTACACCTTC. It codes for CAWSLQGPNYGYTF.

The chain uses TRBV28 and TRBJ1-3; TRBD1 aligns across 7 bases. In germline, CDR1 is MDHEN, CDR2 SYDVKM. The ends lost 6 bases at V and 4 bases at J; junction bases unmatched: 6. This CDR3 is built from 14 residues. CDR3 loop: CASRPTGAGNTIYF. The DNA of the CDR3 is TGTGCCAGCAGGCCCACAGGGGCCGGAAACACCATATATTTT.

The chain couples TRBV28 to TRBJ1-2; D is undetermined. The CDR3 has 12 residues. Germline loops: CDR1 MDHEN, CDR2 SYDVKM. Between the trimmed V and J ends, which lost 5 bases and 8 bases, there was a span of 12 bases. CDR3 protein: CASSALGRGYTF. CDR3 nucleotides: TGTGCCAGCAGTGCCCTGGGGAGGGGCTACACCTTC.

The chain has TRBV30 and TRBJ1-4; D is possibly TRBD1 (6 bases). V lost 8 bases, J lost 7 bases, and 14 bases lay in between. Germline CDR1 and CDR2: GTSNPN and SVGIG (reference sequence). The CDR3 totals 12 residues. The CDR3 DNA follows: TGTGCCCTGGACAGCTCGGGTGAAAAACTGTTTTTT. As protein: CALDSSGEKLFF. Filled out from reference TRBV30 and TRBJ1-4, the complete variable domain reads SQTIHQWPATLVQPVGSPLSLECTVEGTSNPNLYWYRQAAGRGLQLLFYSVGIGQISSEVPQNLSASRPQDRQFILSSKKLLLSDSGFYLCALDSSGEKLFFGSGTQLSVL.

The chain couples TRBV4-3 to TRBJ2-1, with a possible D match to TRBD2 (5 bases). Germline V CDR1 and CDR2: LGHNA, YSLEER. V lost 4 bases and J 5 bases, leaving 12 bases between the germline ends. The CDR3 has 14 residues. The CDR3 loop reads CASSPASTDNEQFF. CDR3 bases: TGCGCCAGCAGCCCAGCTAGCACGGACAATGAGCAGTTCTTC.

The rearrangement uses TRBV20-1 and TRBJ1-1; D is unclear. V dropped 2 bases and J dropped 7 bases, with 8 bases sitting between them. CDR1 is DFQATT, CDR2 SNEGSKA, per germline (reference sequence). The CDR3 extends over 11 amino acids. The DNA for the CDR3 is TGCAGTGCTAGACGCGCGGATGAAGCTTTCTTT. This translates into CSARRADEAFF.

V is TRBV7-3 and J is TRBJ1-1; possible D gene TRBD1, 5 bases. The V and J ends lost 0 bases and 5 bases respectively, with 13 bases between them. The CDR3 runs 15 residues. Germline V gene lookup returns CDR1 SGHTA and CDR2 FQGTGA. The CDR3 spells CASSLTPGDSTEAFF. The CDR3 bases are TGTGCCAGCAGCTTAACGCCGGGAGACAGTACTGAAGCTTTCTTT.

The rearrangement uses TRBV6-1 and TRBJ1-1; D gene uncertain. The CDR3 is made up of 13 amino acids. Trimming removed 2 bases at V and 4 bases at J, with 8 bases between. In germline, CDR1 is MNHNS, CDR2 SASEGT. Written as DNA, the CDR3 is TGTGCCAGCAGTGAATGGAGGGTCACTGAAGCTTTCTTT. Amino acids: CASSEWRVTEAFF.

CDR3 protein: CASSPLLTGRDGYTF. The CDR3, as DNA: TGCGCCAGCAGCCCACTCTTGACAGGGCGGGATGGCTACACCTTC. The chain couples TRBV4-1 to TRBJ1-2, with 7 bases that match TRBD1. Germline V CDR1 and CDR2: MGHRA, YSYEKL. V was clipped by 4 bases and J by 6 bases; unmatched bases: 11. The length of the CDR3 is 15 residues.

V usage is TRBV7-2 and J usage is TRBJ2-2; 11 bases are shared with TRBD2. J was trimmed by 2 bases and V by 4 bases; bases with no gene match: 3. The germline V gene has CDR1 SGHTA and CDR2 FQGNSA. The CDR3 extends over 16 amino acids. In DNA, the CDR3 is TGTGCCAGCAGCTGGGGACTAGCGGACAACACCGGGGAGCTGTTTTTT. As protein: CASSWGLADNTGELFF.

The gene calls are TRBV2 and TRBJ1-1; possibly TRBD1 for D (6 bases). The CDR3 runs 13 residues. V was cut by 6 bases and J by 2 bases, with 10 bases left in between. The germline V gene encodes CDR1 SNHLY and CDR2 FYNNEI. The CDR3 is CASRGTFNTEAFF. CDR3 bases: TGTGCCAGCAGGGGGACATTTAACACTGAAGCTTTCTTT.

The CDR3 here is CASSQDFGFGRAYGYTF. The CDR3 bases are TGTGCCAGCAGCCAAGATTTTGGTTTTGGCAGGGCCTATGGCTACACCTTC. The genes are TRBV14 and TRBJ1-2, with D possibly TRBD1 on 5 matching bases. This CDR3 region has 17 residues. From germline, CDR1 is SGHDN and CDR2 FVKESK. V was clipped by 0 bases and J by 4 bases, with 18 bases between them.

The chain links TRBV9 to TRBJ1-2, with TRBD1 as a possible D gene (6 bases). Trimming removed 3 bases from V and 4 bases from J, with 16 bases in between. Germline values: CDR1 SGDLS, CDR2 YYNGEE. This CDR3 has 15 amino acids. The CDR3 coding sequence is TGTGCCAGCAGCGAGGGGGGGGGTCCCTCCTATGGCTACACCTTC. The encoded protein is CASSEGGGPSYGYTF.

The rearrangement links TRBV6-5 to TRBJ1-3; D is perhaps TRBD1 (5 bases). Germline CDR1 MNHEY, CDR2 SVGAGI. The V gene lost 6 bases and the J gene lost 4 bases, with 16 bases spanning the gap. The CDR3 runs to 15 residues. CDR3 sequence (DNA): TGTGCCAGCAGCCCGAGCAGGGCTAGGGGAAACACCATATATTTT. Translation: CASSPSRARGNTIYF.

The chain uses TRBV6-5 and TRBJ1-2, with no clear D. Germline values: CDR1 MNHEY, CDR2 SVGAGI. The V end was cut by 8 bases, the J end by 7 bases, with 17 bases between. CDR3 length equals 13 residues. The CDR3 DNA follows: TGTGCCAGCTGGGGAGCTGCCCTATTTGGCTACACCTTC. Protein product: CASWGAALFGYTF.

The chain employs TRBV5-1 and TRBJ1-3; TRBD1 might be the D (5 bases). Germline CDR1 reads SGHRS; CDR2 reads YFSETQ. Trimming removed 4 bases at V and 1 base at J, with 12 bases between. The CDR3 spans 15 residues. The CDR3 DNA reads as TGCGCCAGCAGCCCTTATCGGGGGTCTGGAAACACCATATATTTT. Its translation: CASSPYRGSGNTIYF.

The chain couples TRBV30 to TRBJ1-2, with TRBD1 identical over 11 bases. The CDR3 totals 16 residues. V trimming: 3 bases; J trimming: 3 bases; junction bases outside the gene matches: 9. CDR1 is GTSNPN and CDR2 is SVGIG in the germline V gene (reference sequence). The CDR3 nucleotides read TGTGCCTGGAGAAAGGTGGGACAGGGGGACCACTATGGCTACACCTTC. As protein: CAWRKVGQGDHYGYTF. Using reference TRBV30 and TRBJ1-2 for the parts outside the CDR3, the full variable domain is SQTIHQWPATLVQPVGSPLSLECTVEGTSNPNLYWYRQAAGRGLQLLFYSVGIGQISSEVPQNLSASRPQDRQFILSSKKLLLSDSGFYLCAWRKVGQGDHYGYTFGSGTRLTVV.

The J gene is TRBJ2-3, the V gene TRBV28; tentative D call: TRBD2 (6 bases). V lost 8 bases to trimming and J lost 0 bases, with 6 bases between them. This CDR3 contains 12 residues. Germline CDR1 and CDR2: MDHEN and SYDVKM. This CDR3 reads CASRESTDTQYF. The CDR3 DNA reads TGTGCCAGCCGGGAGAGCACAGATACGCAGTATTTT.

This chain links TRBV29-1 with TRBJ2-3, with TRBD2 identical over 7 bases. V dropped 4 bases and J dropped 1; count of bases not matched to a gene: 8. This CDR3 has 15 amino acids. Germline V gene lookup returns CDR1 SQVTM and CDR2 ANQGSEA. Here the CDR3 reads CSVGGGSWGTDTQYF. The CDR3 region has the DNA TGCAGCGTTGGGGGGGGGTCTTGGGGCACAGATACGCAGTATTTT.